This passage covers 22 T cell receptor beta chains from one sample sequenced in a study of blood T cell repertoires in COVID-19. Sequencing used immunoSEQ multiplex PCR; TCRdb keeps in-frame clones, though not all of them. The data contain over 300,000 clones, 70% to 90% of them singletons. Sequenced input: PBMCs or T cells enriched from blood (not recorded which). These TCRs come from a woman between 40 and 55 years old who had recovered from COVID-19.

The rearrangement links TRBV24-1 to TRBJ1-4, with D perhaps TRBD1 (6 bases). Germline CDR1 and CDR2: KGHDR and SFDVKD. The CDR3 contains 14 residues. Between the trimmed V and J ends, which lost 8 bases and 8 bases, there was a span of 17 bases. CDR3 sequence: CATTPGTPVEKLFF. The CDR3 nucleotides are TGTGCCACCACCCCAGGGACACCGGTCGAAAAACTGTTTTTT.

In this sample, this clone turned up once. The CDR3 sequence: CASSNKNTGELFF. For the CDR3, the DNA is TGTGCCAGCAGTAACAAGAACACCGGGGAGCTGTTTTTT. V and J are TRBV7-2 and TRBJ2-2; the D is unclear. The CDR3 has 13 residues. The germline V and J ends were trimmed by 6 bases and 1 base, with 6 bases remaining between them. From germline, CDR1 is SGHTA and CDR2 FQGNSA.

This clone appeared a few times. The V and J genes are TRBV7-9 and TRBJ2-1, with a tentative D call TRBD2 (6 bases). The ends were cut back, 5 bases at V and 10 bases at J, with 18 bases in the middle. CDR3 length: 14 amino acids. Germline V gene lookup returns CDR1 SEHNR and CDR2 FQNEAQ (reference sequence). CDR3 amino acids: CASSPPGVLVEQFF. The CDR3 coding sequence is TGTGCCAGCAGCCCTCCGGGAGTACTTGTCGAGCAGTTCTTC.

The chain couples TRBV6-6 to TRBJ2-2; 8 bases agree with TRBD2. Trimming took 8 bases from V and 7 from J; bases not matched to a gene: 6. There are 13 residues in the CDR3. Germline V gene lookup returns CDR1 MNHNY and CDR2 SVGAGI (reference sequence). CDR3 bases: TGTGCCAGCTCTGCAGCGGGGGTCGGGGAGCTGTTTTTT. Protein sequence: CASSAAGVGELFF.

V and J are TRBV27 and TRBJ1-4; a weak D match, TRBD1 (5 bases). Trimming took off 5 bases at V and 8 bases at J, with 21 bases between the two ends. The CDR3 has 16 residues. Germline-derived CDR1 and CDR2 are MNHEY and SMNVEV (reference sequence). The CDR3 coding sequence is TGTGCCAGCAGTCCATCCCCGGGACGGGGGGAGGAAAAACTGTTTTTT. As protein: CASSPSPGRGEEKLFF.

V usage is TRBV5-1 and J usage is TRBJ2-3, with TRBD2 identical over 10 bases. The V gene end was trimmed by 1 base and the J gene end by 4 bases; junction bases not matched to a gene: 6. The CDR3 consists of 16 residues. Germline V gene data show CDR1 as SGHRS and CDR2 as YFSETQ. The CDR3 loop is CASSLSSGGGADTQYF. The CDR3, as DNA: TGCGCCAGCAGCTTGTCCAGCGGGGGGGGAGCAGATACGCAGTATTTT.

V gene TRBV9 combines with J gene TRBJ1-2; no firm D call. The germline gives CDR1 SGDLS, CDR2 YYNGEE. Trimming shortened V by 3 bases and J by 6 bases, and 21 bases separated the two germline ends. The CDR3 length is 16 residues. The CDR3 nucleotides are TGTGCCAGCAGCGACAGTCATGAGTCCTCGCTGGATGGCTACACCTTC. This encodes CASSDSHESSLDGYTF.

In DNA form, the CDR3 reads TGTGCCAGCAGTCCCGCGGGCGGAAACACCATATATTTT. Its protein is CASSPAGGNTIYF. V and J are TRBV6-2 or TRBV6-3 and TRBJ1-3, with D hard to call. Trimming took 5 bases from V and 4 from J, leaving 9 bases between them. This CDR3 has 13 residues. CDR1 is MNHEY, CDR2 SVGEGT, per germline.

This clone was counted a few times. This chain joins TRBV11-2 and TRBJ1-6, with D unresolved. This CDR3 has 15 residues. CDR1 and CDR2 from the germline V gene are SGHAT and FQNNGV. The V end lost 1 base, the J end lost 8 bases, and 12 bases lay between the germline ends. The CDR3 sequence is CASSLVPGVHSPLHF. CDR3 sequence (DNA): TGTGCCAGCAGCTTAGTTCCCGGAGTTCATTCACCCCTCCACTTT.

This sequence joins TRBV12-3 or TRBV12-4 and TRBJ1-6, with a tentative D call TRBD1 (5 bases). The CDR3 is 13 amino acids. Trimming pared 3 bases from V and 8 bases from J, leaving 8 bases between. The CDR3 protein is CASSLRGDSPLHF. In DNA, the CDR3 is TGTGCCAGCAGTTTGCGGGGGGATTCACCCCTCCACTTT.

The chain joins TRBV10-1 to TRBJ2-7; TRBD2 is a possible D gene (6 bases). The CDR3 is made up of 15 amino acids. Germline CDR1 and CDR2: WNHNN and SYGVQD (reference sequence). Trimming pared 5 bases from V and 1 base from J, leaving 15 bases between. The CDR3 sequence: CASSLGAGTSYEQYF. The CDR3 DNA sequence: TGCGCCAGCAGTCTCGGGGCAGGGACTTCCTACGAGCAGTACTTC.

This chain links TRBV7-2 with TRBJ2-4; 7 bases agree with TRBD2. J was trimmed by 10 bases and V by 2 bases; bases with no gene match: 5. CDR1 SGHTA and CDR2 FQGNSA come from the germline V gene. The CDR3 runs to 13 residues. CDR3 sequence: CASSLLLADIQYF. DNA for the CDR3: TGTGCCAGCAGCTTATTGCTAGCGGATATTCAGTACTTC.

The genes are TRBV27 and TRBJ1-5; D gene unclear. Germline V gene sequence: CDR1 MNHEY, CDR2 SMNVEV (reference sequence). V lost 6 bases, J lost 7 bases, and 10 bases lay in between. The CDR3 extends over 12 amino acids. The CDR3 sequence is CASSRLGQPQHF. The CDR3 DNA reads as TGTGCCAGCAGCCGTCTCGGGCAGCCCCAGCATTTT.

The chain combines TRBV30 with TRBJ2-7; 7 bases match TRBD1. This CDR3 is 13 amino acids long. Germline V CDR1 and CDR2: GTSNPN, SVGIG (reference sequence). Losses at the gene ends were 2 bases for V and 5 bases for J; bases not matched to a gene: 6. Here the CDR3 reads CAWSSGQFDEQYF. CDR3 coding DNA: TGTGCCTGGAGTTCGGGACAGTTCGACGAGCAGTACTTC.

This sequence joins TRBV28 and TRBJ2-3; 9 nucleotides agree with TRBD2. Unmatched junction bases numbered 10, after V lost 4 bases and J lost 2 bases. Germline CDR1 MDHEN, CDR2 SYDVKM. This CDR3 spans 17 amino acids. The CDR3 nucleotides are TGTGCCAGCAGTTCGGGACTAGCCCTACCTTCCACAGATACGCAGTATTTT. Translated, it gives CASSSGLALPSTDTQYF.

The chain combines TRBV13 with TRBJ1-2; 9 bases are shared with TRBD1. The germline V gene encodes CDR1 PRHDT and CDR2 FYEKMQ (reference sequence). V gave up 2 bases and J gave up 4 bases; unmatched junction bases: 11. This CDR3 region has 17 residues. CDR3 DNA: TGTGCCAGCAGCTTAAAATTTAACAGGGGGCGCGCCTATGGCTACACCTTC. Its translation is CASSLKFNRGRAYGYTF.

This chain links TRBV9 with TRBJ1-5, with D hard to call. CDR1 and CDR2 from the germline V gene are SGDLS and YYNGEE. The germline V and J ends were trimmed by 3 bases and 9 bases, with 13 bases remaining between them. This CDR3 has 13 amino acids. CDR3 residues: CASSADRWRPQHF. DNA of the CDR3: TGTGCCAGCAGCGCCGACCGATGGAGGCCCCAGCATTTT. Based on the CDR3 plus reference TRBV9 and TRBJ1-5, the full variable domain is DSGVTQTPKHLITATGQRVTLRCSPRSGDLSVYWYQQSLDQGLQFLIQYYNGEERAKGNILERFSAQQFPDLHSELNLSSLELGDSALYFCASSADRWRPQHFGDGTRLSIL.

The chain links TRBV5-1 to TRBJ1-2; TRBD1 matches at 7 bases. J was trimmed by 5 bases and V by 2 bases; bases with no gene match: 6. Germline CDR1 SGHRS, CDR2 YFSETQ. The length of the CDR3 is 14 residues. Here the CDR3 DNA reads TGCGCCAGCAGCTTTACAGGGGTTGGGTATGGCTACACCTTC. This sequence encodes CASSFTGVGYGYTF.

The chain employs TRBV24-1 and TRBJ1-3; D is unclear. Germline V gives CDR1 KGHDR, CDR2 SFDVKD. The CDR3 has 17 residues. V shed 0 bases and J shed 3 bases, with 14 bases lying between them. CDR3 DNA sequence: TGTGCCACCAGTGATTTGTGGTCCTCACTAGGTGGAAACACCATATATTTT. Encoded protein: CATSDLWSSLGGNTIYF.

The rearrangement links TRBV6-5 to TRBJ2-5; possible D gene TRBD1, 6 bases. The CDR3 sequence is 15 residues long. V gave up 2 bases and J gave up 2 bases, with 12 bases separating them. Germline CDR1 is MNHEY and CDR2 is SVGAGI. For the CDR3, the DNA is TGTGCCAGCAGTTACGCCGGGACAACTCAAGAGACCCAGTACTTC. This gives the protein CASSYAGTTQETQYF.

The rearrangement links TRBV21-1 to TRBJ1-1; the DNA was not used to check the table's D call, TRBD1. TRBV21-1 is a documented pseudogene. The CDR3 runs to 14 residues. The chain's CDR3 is CASSDWTGWTEAFF. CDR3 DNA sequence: TGTGCCAGCAGCGACTGGACAGGGTGGACTGAAGCTTTCTTT.

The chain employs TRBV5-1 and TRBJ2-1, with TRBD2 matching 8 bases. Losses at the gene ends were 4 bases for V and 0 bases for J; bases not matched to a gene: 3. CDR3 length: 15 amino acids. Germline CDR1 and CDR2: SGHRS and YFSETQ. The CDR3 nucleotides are TGCGCCAGCAGCATAGCGGGATCCTCCTACAATGAGCAGTTCTTC. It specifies CASSIAGSSYNEQFF.